The TCR beta chain described here comes from a study of technical replicates of blood from several donors. There are 14 residues in the CDR3. Trimming removed 7 bases from V and 4 bases from J, with 16 bases in between. Per germline, CDR1 ENHRY and CDR2 SYGVKD. Here immunoSEQ multiplex PCR was the method, and the copy in TCRdb shows in-frame clones only, minus some. The sample contains roughly 74,000 clones, around 90% of which appear only once. This TCR was sampled from a human donor in good health. V usage is TRBV10-3 and J usage is TRBJ1-1; weak D call: TRBD1 (5 bases). Sequences were obtained from T cells isolated from PBMCs. The CDR3 reads CAIKGTGTSTEAFF. The CDR3 DNA reads TGTGCCATCAAGGGGACGGGGACTTCCACTGAAGCTTTCTTT.